The sequence of this T cell receptor (beta chain) was determined in a study of breast tumors, draining lymph nodes, adjacent tissues. Axillary draining lymph nodes of breast cancer patients supplied the node samples. TCRdb re-called the multiplex PCR reads with MiXCR, one entry per CDR3 protein. The repertoire holds approximately 100,000 distinct CDR3 sequences, with about 20% as singletons. This clonotype appeared a few times. Its antigen is undetermined. The junction departs from germline at one end; a sequencing error may be responsible. Whole-study results and caveats: Tumors had less TCR diversity than lymph nodes, more than nontumor tissue. Tumor T cell lymph node origin was a supported hypothesis, not proven. Luminal-like breast cancer showed significantly greater tumor-nontumor repertoire similarity than basal-like breast cancer did.

The CDR3 loop spans 13 amino acids. Looked up from germline, CDR1 is SGHDT and CDR2 is YYEEEE. V and J are TRBV5-6 and TRBJ2-5; 7 nucleotides align to TRBD1. The sequence derives from a female donor with breast cancer. Some clones in this sample may be carry-over from other donors' samples. The specimen was axillary lymph node tissue. This chain's CDR3 is CASSQDRLKTQCF. CDR3 nucleotides: TGTGCCAGCAGCCAGGACAGGTTAAAGACCCAGTGCTTC.